This T cell receptor (beta chain) was identified in a study of cytomegalovirus exposure and HLA in healthy donors. Study-level findings and limits: Analyses of presence/absence relied on an assumption of roughly uniform sequencing depth across donors. The records held CMV serostatus as the only immune exposure information. A later analysis, which compared TCR beta chains of equal frequency, found the HLA-associated ones more clonally expanded.

PCR was performed using 60 Vbeta and 13 Jbeta primers. The repertoire was sequenced with immunoSEQ multiplex PCR; TCRdb's copy has only in-frame clones and lacks some. The data contain about 180,000 clones, about 80% of them singletons. This clone was found a few times. The antigen is not known. The CDR3 sequence is 13 residues long. The J segment lost 3 bases and the V segment lost 5 bases, leaving 6 bases of the junction unmatched. CDR1 and CDR2 from the germline V gene are SQVTM and ANQGSEA. This TCR came from a woman in her fifties or sixties in good health and CMV-seronegative. The sequenced sample was PBMCs. The chain is built from TRBV29-1 and TRBJ2-7; 8 positions agree with TRBD2. CDR3 loop: CSVRLATDYEQYF. The CDR3 coding sequence is TGCAGCGTTAGACTAGCGACTGACTACGAGCAGTACTTC.